The entry below describes one T cell receptor beta chain. The sample is drawn from a study of cytomegalovirus exposure and HLA in healthy donors. Looking at the study overall: Out of 170 million or so T cells, an earlier analysis found about 100 million unique TCR beta sequences in total.

The CDR3 runs to 11 residues. Trimming stripped 4 bases from V and 2 bases from J, with 5 bases between. Germline V gene data show CDR1 as DFQATT and CDR2 as SNEGSKA (reference sequence). With 60 Vbeta and 13 Jbeta primers, the PCR was carried out. Sequencing used immunoSEQ multiplex PCR; TCRdb keeps in-frame clones, though not all of them. The sample has roughly 140,000 clones, about three quarters seen once. This sequence joins TRBV20-1 and TRBJ1-2; D gene unclear. The receptor comes from a man aged 18 to 29 in good health and CMV-seronegative. Input material: PBMCs. This CDR3 is CSATSNYGYTF. In DNA form, the CDR3 reads TGCAGTGCTACTAGCAACTATGGCTACACCTTC.